The T cell receptor (beta chain) described here comes from a study of blood T cell repertoires in COVID-19. In assigning cohorts, the study relied on participant-reported clinical history. This clone was observed a handful of times. The table came from immunoSEQ multiplex PCR; TCRdb's copy has only in-frame clones and leaves some out. The table includes about 130,000 clones, around 88% detected once. Trimming left V 0 bases short and J 10 bases short, with 6 bases between. The germline gives CDR1 DFQATT, CDR2 SNEGSKA (reference sequence). The CDR3 length is 10 residues. This TCR came from a woman aged 50 to 60 who had recovered from COVID-19. The chain joins TRBV20-1 to TRBJ1-1; D gene unclear. Sequenced: PBMCs or T cells enriched from blood (not recorded which). The CDR3 DNA is TGCAGTGCTAGAGAAGGAGGAGCTTTCTTT. Translating gives CSAREGGAFF.